The sequence of this T cell receptor (beta chain) was determined in a study of T cell changes during pregnancy in multiple sclerosis. Profiling relied on immunoSEQ multiplex PCR, and the TCRdb table lists in-frame clones only, not all of them. The sample records around 42,000 clones, 92% being singletons. The germline gives CDR1 SGHAT, CDR2 FQNNGV. The V and J ends lost 5 bases and 4 bases, in that order; junction bases with no gene match: 5. The CDR3 has 13 amino acids. The sequencing used CD4+ T cells from peripheral blood mononuclear cells, collected in the third trimester of pregnancy. This clonotype was sampled from a female donor with multiple sclerosis, enrolled in a pregnancy study. The chain employs TRBV11-2 and TRBJ2-7, with 7 nucleotides matching TRBD2. The CDR3 bases are TGTGCCAGCAGCAGGACTAGTCAATACGAGCAGTACTTC. Encoded protein: CASSRTSQYEQYF.